The T cell receptor beta chain described here comes from a study of cytomegalovirus exposure and HLA in healthy donors. Clones were sequenced by immunoSEQ multiplex PCR, and TCRdb holds only the in-frame ones, with some missing. The repertoire has over 200,000 clones, over 65% of them found once; the top ten carry 4.5% to 7%. The germline gives CDR1 PRHDT, CDR2 FYEKMQ (reference sequence). The trim removed 4 bases at V and 4 bases at J, leaving 9 bases unmatched. The CDR3 length is 15 residues. This sequence was found in a young woman in good health and CMV-seronegative. Sequencing was carried out using PBMCs. The chain employs TRBV13 and TRBJ2-7; 8 bases line up with TRBD2. CDR3 DNA sequence: TGTGCCAGCAGCTCCCATAGCGGGATGGGATACGAGCAGTACTTC. Its protein is CASSSHSGMGYEQYF.